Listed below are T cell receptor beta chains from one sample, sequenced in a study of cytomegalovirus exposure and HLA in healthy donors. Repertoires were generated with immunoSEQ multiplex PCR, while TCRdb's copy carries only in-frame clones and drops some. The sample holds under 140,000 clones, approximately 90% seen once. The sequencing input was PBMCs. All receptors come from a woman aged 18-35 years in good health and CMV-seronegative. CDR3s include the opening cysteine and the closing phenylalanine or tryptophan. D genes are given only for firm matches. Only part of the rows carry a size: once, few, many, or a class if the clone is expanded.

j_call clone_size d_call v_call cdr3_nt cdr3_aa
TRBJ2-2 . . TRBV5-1 TGCGCCAGCAGCTTGTCGCTCAGGGCCCACACTACGAACACCGGGGAGCTGTTTTTT CASSLSLRAHTTNTGELFF
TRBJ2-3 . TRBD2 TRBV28 TGTGCCAGCAGTTCGATACTAGCGGGGGCCACAGATACGCAGTATTTT CASSSILAGATDTQYF
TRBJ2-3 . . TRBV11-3 TGTGCCAGCAGCTGGGGCGGGGGCAGCACAGATACGCAGTATTTT CASSWGGGSTDTQYF
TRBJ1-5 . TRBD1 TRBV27 TGTGCCAGCAGGACAGGGAATAGCAATCAGCCCCAGCATTTT CASRTGNSNQPQHF
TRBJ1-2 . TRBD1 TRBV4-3 TGCGCCAGCAGCCAAGAGATAATGAGGGGCGGGACAGATACTGGCTACACCTTC CASSQEIMRGGTDTGYTF
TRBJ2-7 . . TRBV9 TGTGCCAGCAGCGTAGGGGCCTCACCCTACGAGCAGTACTTC CASSVGASPYEQYF
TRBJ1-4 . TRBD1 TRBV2 TGTGCCACCGGGGACGGGACAGGGCCTAATGAAAAACTGTTTTTT CATGDGTGPNEKLFF
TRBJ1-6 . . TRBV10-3 TGTGCCATCAGGGCCAGGGTTGAGAATAATTCACCCCTCCACTTT CAIRARVENNSPLHF
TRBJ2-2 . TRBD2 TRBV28 TGTGCCAGCAGTCGCAGAACTAGCGGGAGGGTGTCCGGGGAGCTGTTTTTT CASSRRTSGRVSGELFF
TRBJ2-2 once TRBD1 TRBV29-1 TGCAGCGTTATTAATCCGGGGACAGCATTAAAGACCGGGGAGCTGTTTTTT CSVINPGTALKTGELFF
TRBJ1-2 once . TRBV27 TGTGCCAGCAGTTTATTTGGGATAGGGAGCTATGGCTACACCTTC CASSLFGIGSYGYTF
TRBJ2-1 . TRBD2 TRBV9 TGTGCCAGCAGCGTAAGTAGCGGGGTTTTCGATGAGCAGTTCTTC CASSVSSGVFDEQFF
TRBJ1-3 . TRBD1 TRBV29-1 TGCAGCGTTGAAGACTGGGACAGGGATTATTCTGGAGGCTCTGGAAACACCATATATTTT CSVEDWDRDYSGGSGNTIYF
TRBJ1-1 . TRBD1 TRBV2 TGTGCCAGCAGTATACCGGGACAGGGGTCGGACACTGAAGCTTTCTTT CASSIPGQGSDTEAFF
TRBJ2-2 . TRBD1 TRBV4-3 TGCGCCAGCAGCCGGCCGGGACAGGGAGTCACCGGGGAGCTGTTTTTT CASSRPGQGVTGELFF
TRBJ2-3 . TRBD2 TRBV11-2 TGTGCCAGCAGCCCGTCGCGGGGGGTTCGTTGGGATACGCAGTATTTT CASSPSRGVRWDTQYF
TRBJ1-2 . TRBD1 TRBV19 TGTGCCAGTAACATTGACAGGGGAGCGGGCTACACCTTC CASNIDRGAGYTF
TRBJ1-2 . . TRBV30 TGTGCCTGGAGTGTACGGGGGTTCTATGGCTACACCTTC CAWSVRGFYGYTF
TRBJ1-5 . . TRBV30 TGTGCCTGGAGTGTAGGCTGGGGAGTTAATCAGCCCCAGCATTTT CAWSVGWGVNQPQHF
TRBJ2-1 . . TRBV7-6 TGTGCCAGCAGCTTGTCGGCAGGGACAAGCGAGCAGTTCTTC CASSLSAGTSEQFF
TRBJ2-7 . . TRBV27 TGTGCCAGCAGTGCCTCCCGGAGCTCCTACGAGCAGTACTTC CASSASRSSYEQYF
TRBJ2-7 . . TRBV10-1 TGCGCCAGCAGTGAGTCTAGCGGACTGGGGAACGAGCAGTACTTC CASSESSGLGNEQYF
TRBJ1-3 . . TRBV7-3 TGTGCCAGCAGCCCTACAGGGTCCGGAAACACCATATATTTT CASSPTGSGNTIYF
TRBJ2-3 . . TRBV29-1 TGCAGCGTCTCGAGGGACTCGTCCGATACGCAGTATTTT CSVSRDSSDTQYF
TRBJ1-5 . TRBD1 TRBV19 TGTGCCAGTAGCGGGGACAGGAATCAGCCCCAGCATTTT CASSGDRNQPQHF
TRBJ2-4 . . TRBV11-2 TGTGCCAGCAGCCTCCTCGGCATTCAGTACTTC CASSLLGIQYF